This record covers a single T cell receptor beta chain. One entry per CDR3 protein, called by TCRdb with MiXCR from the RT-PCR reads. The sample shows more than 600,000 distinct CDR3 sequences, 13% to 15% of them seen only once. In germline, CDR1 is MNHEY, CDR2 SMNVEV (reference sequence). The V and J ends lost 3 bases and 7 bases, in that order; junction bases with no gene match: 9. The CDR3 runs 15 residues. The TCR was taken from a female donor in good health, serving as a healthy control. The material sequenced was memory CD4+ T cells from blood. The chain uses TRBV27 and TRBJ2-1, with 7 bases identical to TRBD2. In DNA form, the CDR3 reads TGTGCCAGCAGTTTGAAGCGGGACCCGGTTAATGAGCAGTTCTTC. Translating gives CASSLKRDPVNEQFF.